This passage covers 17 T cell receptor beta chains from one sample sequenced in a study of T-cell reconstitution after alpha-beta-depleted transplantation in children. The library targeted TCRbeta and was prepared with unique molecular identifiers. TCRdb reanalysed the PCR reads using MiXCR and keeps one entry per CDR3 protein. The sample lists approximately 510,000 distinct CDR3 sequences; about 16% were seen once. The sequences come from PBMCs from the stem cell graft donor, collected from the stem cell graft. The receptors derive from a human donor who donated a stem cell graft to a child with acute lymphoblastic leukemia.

The CDR3 loop is CASSIRDEQFF. Here the CDR3 DNA reads TGTGCCAGTAGTATCCGCGATGAGCAGTTCTTC. The rearrangement joins TRBV19 to TRBJ2-1, with D hard to call. V lost 3 bases and J lost 8, with 5 bases in between. Germline-derived CDR1 and CDR2 are LNHDA and SQIVND (reference sequence). The CDR3 covers 11 residues.

As DNA, the CDR3 is TGTGCCAGCACTACAGGTAGGGGAACTGAAGCTTTCTTT. This translates into CASTTGRGTEAFF. The chain has TRBV12-3 or TRBV12-4 and TRBJ1-1; D may be TRBD1 (5 bases). The CDR3 covers 13 residues. V lost 7 bases and J 5 bases, leaving 14 bases between the germline ends.

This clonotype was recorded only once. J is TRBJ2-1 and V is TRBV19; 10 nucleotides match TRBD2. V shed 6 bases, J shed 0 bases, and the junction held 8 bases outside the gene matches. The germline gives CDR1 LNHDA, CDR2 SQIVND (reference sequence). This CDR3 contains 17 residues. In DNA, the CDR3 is TGTGCCAGTAGGGTGTCGACTAGCGGGTTCTCCTACAATGAGCAGTTCTTC. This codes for CASRVSTSGFSYNEQFF. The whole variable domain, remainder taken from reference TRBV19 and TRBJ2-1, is DGGITQSPKYLFRKEGQNVTLSCEQNLNHDAMYWYRQDPGQGLRLIYYSQIVNDFQKGDIAEGYSVSREKKESFPLTVTSAQKNPTAFYLCASRVSTSGFSYNEQFFGPGTRLTVL.

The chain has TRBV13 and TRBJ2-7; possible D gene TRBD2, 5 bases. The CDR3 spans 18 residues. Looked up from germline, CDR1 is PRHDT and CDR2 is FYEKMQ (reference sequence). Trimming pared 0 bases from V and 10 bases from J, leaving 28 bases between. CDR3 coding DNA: TGTGCCAGCAGCTTAGGCCTGCAACTAGGACCAAGCCTTTTCGACCAGTACTTC. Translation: CASSLGLQLGPSLFDQYF.

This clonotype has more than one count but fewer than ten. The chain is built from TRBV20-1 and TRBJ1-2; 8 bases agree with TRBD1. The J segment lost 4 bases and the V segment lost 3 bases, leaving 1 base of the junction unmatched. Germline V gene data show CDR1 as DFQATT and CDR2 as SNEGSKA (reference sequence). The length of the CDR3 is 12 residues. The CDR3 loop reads CSASRGPYGYTF. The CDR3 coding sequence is TGCAGTGCTAGCAGGGGGCCCTATGGCTACACCTTC.

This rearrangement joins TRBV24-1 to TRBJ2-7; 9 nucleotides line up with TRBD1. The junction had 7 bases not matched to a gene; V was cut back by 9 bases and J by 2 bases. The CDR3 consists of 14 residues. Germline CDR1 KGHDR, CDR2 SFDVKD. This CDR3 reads CATRRRTGAYEQYF. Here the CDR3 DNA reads TGTGCCACCCGGCGTAGGACAGGGGCCTACGAGCAGTACTTC.

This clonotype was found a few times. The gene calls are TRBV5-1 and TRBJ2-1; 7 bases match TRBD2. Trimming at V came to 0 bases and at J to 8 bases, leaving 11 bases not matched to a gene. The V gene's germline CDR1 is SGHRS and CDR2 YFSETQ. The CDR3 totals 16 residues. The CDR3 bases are TGCGCCAGCAGCTTGGAAGCGGGGACTACGATGGATGAGCAGTTCTTC. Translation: CASSLEAGTTMDEQFF.

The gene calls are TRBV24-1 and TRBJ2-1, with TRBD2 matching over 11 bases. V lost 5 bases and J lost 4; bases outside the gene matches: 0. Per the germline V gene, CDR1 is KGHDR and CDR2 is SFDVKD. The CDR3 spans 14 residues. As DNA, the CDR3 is TGTGCCACCAGTGTAGCGGGAGGGTACAATGAGCAGTTCTTC. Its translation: CATSVAGGYNEQFF.

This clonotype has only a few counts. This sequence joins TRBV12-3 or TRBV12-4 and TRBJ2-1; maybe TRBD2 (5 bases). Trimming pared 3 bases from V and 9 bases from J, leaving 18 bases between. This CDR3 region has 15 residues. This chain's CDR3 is CASSFYVASLGEQFF. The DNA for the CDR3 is TGTGCCAGCAGTTTTTATGTGGCTAGCCTGGGTGAGCAGTTCTTC.

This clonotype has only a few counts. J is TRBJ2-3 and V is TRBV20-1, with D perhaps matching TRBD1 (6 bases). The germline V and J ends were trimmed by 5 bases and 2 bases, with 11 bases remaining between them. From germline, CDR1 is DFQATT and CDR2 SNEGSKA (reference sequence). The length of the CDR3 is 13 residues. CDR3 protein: CSAPGDYTDTQYF. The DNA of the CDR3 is TGCAGTGCTCCAGGGGATTACACAGATACGCAGTATTTT.

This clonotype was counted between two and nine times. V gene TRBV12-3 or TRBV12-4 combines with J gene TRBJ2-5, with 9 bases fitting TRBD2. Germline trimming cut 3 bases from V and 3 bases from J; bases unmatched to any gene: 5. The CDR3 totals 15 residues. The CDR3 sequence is CASSLTSGVEETQYF. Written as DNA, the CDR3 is TGTGCCAGCAGTTTGACTAGCGGAGTGGAAGAGACCCAGTACTTC.

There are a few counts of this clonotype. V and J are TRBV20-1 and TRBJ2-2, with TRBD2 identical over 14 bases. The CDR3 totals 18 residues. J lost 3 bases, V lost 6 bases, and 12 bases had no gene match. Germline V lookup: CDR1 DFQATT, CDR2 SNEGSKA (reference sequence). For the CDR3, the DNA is TGCAGTGCGCAAACCCCGGGACTAGCGGGAGACGACACCGGGGAGCTGTTTTTT. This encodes CSAQTPGLAGDDTGELFF.

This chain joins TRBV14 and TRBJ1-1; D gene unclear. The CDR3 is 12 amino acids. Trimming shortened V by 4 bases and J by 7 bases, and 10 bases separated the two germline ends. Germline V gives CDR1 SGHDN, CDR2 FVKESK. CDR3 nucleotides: TGTGCCAGCAGCCTATCGGCCATTGAAGCTTTCTTT. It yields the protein CASSLSAIEAFF.

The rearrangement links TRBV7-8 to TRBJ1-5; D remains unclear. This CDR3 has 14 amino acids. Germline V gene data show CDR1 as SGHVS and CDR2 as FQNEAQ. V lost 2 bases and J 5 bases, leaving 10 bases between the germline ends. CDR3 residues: CASSLMGKDQPQHF. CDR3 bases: TGTGCCAGCAGCTTAATGGGGAAGGATCAGCCCCAGCATTTT.

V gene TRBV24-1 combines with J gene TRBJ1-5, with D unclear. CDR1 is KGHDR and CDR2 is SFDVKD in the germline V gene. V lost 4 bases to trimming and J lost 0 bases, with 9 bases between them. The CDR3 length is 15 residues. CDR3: CATSDPKYSNQPQHF. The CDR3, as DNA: TGTGCCACCAGTGACCCAAAATATAGCAATCAGCCCCAGCATTTT.

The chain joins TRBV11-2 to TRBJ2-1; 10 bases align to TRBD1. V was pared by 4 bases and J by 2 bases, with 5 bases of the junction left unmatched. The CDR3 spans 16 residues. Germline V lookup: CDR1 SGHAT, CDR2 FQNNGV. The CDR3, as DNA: TGTGCCAGCAGCTCCTGGACAGGGGGGCCCTACAATGAGCAGTTCTTC. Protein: CASSSWTGGPYNEQFF. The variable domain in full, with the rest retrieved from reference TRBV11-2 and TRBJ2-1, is EAGVAQSPRYKIIEKRQSVAFWCNPISGHATLYWYQQILGQGPKLLIQFQNNGVVDDSQLPKDRFSAERLKGVDSTLKIQPAKLEDSAVYLCASSSWTGGPYNEQFFGPGTRLTVL.

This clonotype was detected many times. The CDR3 loop is CASSFSGGNTEAFF. The CDR3 nucleotides are TGCGCCAGCAGCTTCTCTGGTGGGAACACTGAAGCTTTCTTT. The gene calls are TRBV5-1 and TRBJ1-1; D unclear. Germline V gene data show CDR1 as SGHRS and CDR2 as YFSETQ. The ends were cut back, 2 bases at V and 1 base at J, with 9 bases in the middle. This CDR3 region has 14 residues.